This T cell receptor (beta chain) was recovered during a study of Ad26.COV2.S vaccination and SARS-CoV-2 variants. In the case of this clone: Its matching antigen is unknown.

Germline V gene data show CDR1 as MNHEY and CDR2 as SVGEGT. This CDR3 region has 13 residues. Trimming pared 5 bases from V and 4 bases from J, leaving 6 bases between. Treatment reported: 15 to 20 received Ad26.COV2.S at low or high dose, single or two shots; several received placebo; per-sample allocation not given. Samples came from day 63 after the first vaccine or placebo injection. This adult donor, from Boston, was 18-55 years old. Expression of Wuhan-strain SARS-CoV-2 spike came from the Ad26 vector that formed the vaccine. Study results and caveats: People given the vaccine had a wider spike-specific TCR breadth than placebo recipients did. Possible underestimation of total T cell responses by the TCR breadth and depth analyses was noted.

Clones were read by immunoSEQ multiplex PCR, and TCRdb kept only the in-frame ones, dropping some. This table holds about 350,000 clones, roughly 84% found once. The rearrangement uses TRBV6-2 or TRBV6-3 and TRBJ2-6; D gene unclear. This receptor was identified in a person aged 18-60 years who received the Ad26.COV2.S COVID-19 vaccine or a placebo. Specimen: peripheral blood, collected in a trial of Ad26.COV2.S vaccine versus placebo. The CDR3 reads CASSLGGANVLTF. As DNA, the CDR3 is TGTGCCAGCAGTCTTGGAGGGGCCAACGTCCTGACTTTC.